The entry below gives a single T cell receptor beta chain sequence along with its context. Authors' methods: Estimation of nucleated cell counts relied on the amplification of reference gene primers. This table comes from immunoSEQ multiplex PCR, and its TCRdb copy is limited to in-frame clones, with some not included. D and trimming were read from the DNA, whereas the V and J calls and clone size are those reported in that table. The sample records 200,000 to 250,000 clones, about 92% being singletons. This sample is part of a study of blood T cell repertoires in COVID-19. V trimming: 6 bases; J trimming: 8 bases; junction bases outside the gene matches: 6. Per germline, CDR1 LGHNA and CDR2 YNFKEQ. The CDR3 has 14 amino acids.

The chain joins TRBV4-2 to TRBJ1-4; 10 bases fit TRBD1. The clonotype comes from a man younger than 40 with acute or convalescent COVID-19. The specimen was peripheral blood. The CDR3 region has the DNA TGTGCCAGCAGGACAGGGGGCAGCGGGGAAAAACTGTTTTTT. Translated: CASRTGGSGEKLFF.